This note documents a single TCR beta chain sequence. Its antigen is not known. The data were obtained in a study of cytomegalovirus exposure and HLA in healthy donors. Findings of the study overall: More than 15,000 TCR beta sequences were associated with HLA alleles at 0.05 false discovery rate in a later analysis.

13 Jbeta primers and 60 Vbeta primers were used for the PCR. Produced via immunoSEQ multiplex PCR; TCRdb's table is partial and in-frame only. The table records fewer than 140,000 clones, 82% of them present only once. This CDR3 has 16 residues. V shed 0 bases and J 4 bases; nucleotides not matched to a gene: 5. This receptor was identified in a man between 50 and 59 years old in good health and CMV-seronegative. Sequenced: PBMCs. This chain connects TRBV23-1 to TRBJ1-4, with TRBD1 matching over 7 bases. TRBV23-1 is an ORF; its function is uncertain. CDR3 coding DNA: TGCGCCAGCAGTCAATCGGAGGGGGCAGTTAATGAAAAACTGTTTTTT. This translates into CASSQSEGAVNEKLFF.